These 2 T cell receptor beta chains were sequenced from one sample in a study of Ad26.COV2.S vaccination and SARS-CoV-2 variants. Treatment described: roughly 20 received Ad26.COV2.S at low or high dose, single or two shots; about 5 received placebo; per-sample allocation not given. Day 63 after the first vaccine or placebo injection was the time point for sampling. Measured with immunoSEQ multiplex PCR; TCRdb has only the in-frame clones, and not every one. Among some 520,000 clones, roughly 89% were seen once, and the ten largest hold roughly 12%. The material sequenced was peripheral blood, taken in a trial of Ad26.COV2.S vaccine versus placebo. Receptor source: a person between 18 and 59 years old who received the Ad26.COV2.S COVID-19 vaccine or a placebo.

This chain joins TRBV6-4 and TRBJ1-5; a weak D match, TRBD1 (6 bases). CDR1 MRHNA and CDR2 SNTAGT come from the germline V gene. Trimming cost V 8 bases and J 4 bases, with 12 bases left between them. The CDR3 sequence is 13 residues long. The CDR3 coding sequence is TGTGCCAGCGCTTCGGACAGAAATCAGCCCCAGCATTTT. Translating gives CASASDRNQPQHF.

As for this clone: This probably arose from a read error, given a far larger clone one base away. The CDR3 region has the DNA TGTGCCAGCAGTAACTACAATGAGCAGTTCTTC. Amino acid sequence: CASSNYNEQFF. The chain has TRBV28 and TRBJ2-1; D not resolved. This CDR3 spans 11 amino acids. Germline CDR1 and CDR2: MDHEN and SYDVKM. V shed 5 bases and J shed 3 bases, with 2 bases lying between them.